The subject of this entry is one T cell receptor (beta chain). This sample is part of a study of human T cells and chemical hapten exposure. In TCRdb, the RACE reads were re-called with MiXCR into one record per CDR3 protein. The sample lists 65,000 to 95,000 distinct CDR3 sequences, 10% to 15% occurring once. Trimming cost V 8 bases and J 1 base, with 11 bases left between them. The germline V gene has CDR1 SGHVS and CDR2 FNYEAQ. This CDR3 has 13 amino acids. The time point: patch test 1, 2 weeks after DPC sensitization. Treatment of the sample: therapeutic diphenylcyclopropenone sensitization with weekly scalp DPC.

The rearrangement joins TRBV7-6 to TRBJ1-1; a weak D match, TRBD1 (6 bases). The clonotype comes from an older woman with alopecia areata. Some clones in this sample may be carry-over from other donors' samples. The sequenced sample was whole blood, obtained in connection with sensitization to the hapten diphenylcyclopropenone (DPC). CDR3 nucleotide sequence: TGTGCCAGCCCGGGGGGCCAGAACACTGAAGCTTTCTTT. This encodes CASPGGQNTEAFF.